This T cell receptor beta chain is drawn from a study of blood T cell repertoires in COVID-19. Study-wide context: The United States, Italy and Spain supplied acute and convalescent COVID-19 samples. From T cells, B-cell-depleted T cells, or PBMCs came the material, which was cDNA or gDNA.

In the study's own analysis: Counts of nucleated cells, estimated from reference gene primer amplification, were obtained. Sequenced by immunoSEQ multiplex PCR; TCRdb stores in-frame clones only, minus some. The D gene and trimming were derived from the DNA, and the V and J assignments and clone size from that table. The repertoire holds approximately 76,000 clones, approximately 90% seen once, with 7% to 9.5% in the top ten. The CDR3 length is 14 residues. Germline V CDR1 and CDR2: SNHLY, FYNNEI. The V and J ends lost 0 bases and 2 bases respectively, with 8 bases between them. This sequence was found in a human donor in a cohort sampled during active COVID-19. Sequenced input: peripheral blood. The chain links TRBV2 to TRBJ2-7; perhaps TRBD2 as D (5 bases). The CDR3 reads CASSEAYGAYEQYF. In DNA, the CDR3 is TGTGCCAGCAGTGAAGCTTACGGGGCCTACGAGCAGTACTTC.